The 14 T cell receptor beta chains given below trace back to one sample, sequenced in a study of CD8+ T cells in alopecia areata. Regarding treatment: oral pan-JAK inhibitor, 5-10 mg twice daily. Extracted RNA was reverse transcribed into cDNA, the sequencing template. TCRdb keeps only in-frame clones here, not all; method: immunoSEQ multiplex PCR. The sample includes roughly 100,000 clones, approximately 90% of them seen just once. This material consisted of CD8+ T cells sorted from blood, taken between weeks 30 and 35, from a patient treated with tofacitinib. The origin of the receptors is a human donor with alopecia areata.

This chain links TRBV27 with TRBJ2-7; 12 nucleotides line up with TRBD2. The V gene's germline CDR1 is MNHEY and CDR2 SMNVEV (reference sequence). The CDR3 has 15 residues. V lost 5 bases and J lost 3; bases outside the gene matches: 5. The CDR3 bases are TGTGCCAGCAGTCCCGGACTAGCGGGGATCTACGAGCAGTACTTC. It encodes CASSPGLAGIYEQYF.

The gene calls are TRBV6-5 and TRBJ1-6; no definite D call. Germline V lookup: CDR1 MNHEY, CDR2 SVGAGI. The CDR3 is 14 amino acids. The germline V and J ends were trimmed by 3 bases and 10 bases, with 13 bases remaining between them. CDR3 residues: CASSYGIGESPLHF. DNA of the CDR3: TGTGCCAGCAGTTATGGCATCGGGGAGTCACCCCTCCACTTT.

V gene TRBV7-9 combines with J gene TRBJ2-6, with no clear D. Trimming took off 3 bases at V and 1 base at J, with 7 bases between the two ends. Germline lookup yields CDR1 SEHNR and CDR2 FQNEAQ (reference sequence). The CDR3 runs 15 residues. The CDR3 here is CASSLEGSGANVLTF. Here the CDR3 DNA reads TGTGCCAGCAGCTTGGAAGGGTCTGGGGCCAACGTCCTGACTTTC.

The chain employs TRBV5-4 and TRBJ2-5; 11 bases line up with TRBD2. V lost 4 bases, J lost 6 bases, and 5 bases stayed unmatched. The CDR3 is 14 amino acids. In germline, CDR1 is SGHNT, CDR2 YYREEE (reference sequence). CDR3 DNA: TGTGCCAGCAGCGTTAGCGGGGGGGCCCAGACCCAGTACTTC. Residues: CASSVSGGAQTQYF. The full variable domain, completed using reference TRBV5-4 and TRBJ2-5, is ETGVTQSPTHLIKTRGQQVTLRCSSQSGHNTVSWYQQALGQGPQFIFQYYREEENGRGNFPPRFSGLQFPNYSSELNVNALELDDSALYLCASSVSGGAQTQYFGPGTRLLVL.

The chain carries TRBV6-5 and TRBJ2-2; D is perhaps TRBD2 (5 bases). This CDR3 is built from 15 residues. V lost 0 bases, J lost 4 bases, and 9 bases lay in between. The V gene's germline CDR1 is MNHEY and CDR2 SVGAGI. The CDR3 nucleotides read TGTGCCAGCAGTTACTCGCTGGGGAGCACCGGGGAGCTGTTTTTT. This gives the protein CASSYSLGSTGELFF.

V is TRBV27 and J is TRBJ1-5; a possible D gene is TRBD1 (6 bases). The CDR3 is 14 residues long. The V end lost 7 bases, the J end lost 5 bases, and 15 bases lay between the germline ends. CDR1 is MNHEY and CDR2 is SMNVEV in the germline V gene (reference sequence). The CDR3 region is CASTPGGGHQPQHF. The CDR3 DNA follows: TGTGCCAGCACCCCCGGGGGCGGCCATCAGCCCCAGCATTTT.

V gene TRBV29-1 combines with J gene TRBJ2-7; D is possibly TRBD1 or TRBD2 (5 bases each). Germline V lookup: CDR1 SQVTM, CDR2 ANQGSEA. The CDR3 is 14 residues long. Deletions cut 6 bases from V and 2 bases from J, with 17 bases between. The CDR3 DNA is TGCAGCGTCGAGGCCTGGGACCATCCCTACGAGCAGTACTTC. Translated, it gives CSVEAWDHPYEQYF.

The CDR3 spells CASSPRDRRYEQYF. The CDR3 region has the DNA TGTGCCAGCAGTCCCCGGGACAGGCGCTACGAGCAGTACTTC. This chain uses TRBV6-6 with TRBJ2-7; TRBD1 matches at 8 bases. V trimming: 5 bases; J trimming: 3 bases; junction bases outside the gene matches: 6. The CDR3 totals 14 residues. Germline V gene data show CDR1 as MNHNY and CDR2 as SVGAGI (reference sequence).

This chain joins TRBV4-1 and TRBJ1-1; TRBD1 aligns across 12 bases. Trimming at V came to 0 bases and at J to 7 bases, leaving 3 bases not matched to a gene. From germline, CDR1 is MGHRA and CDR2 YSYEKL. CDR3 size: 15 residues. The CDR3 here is CASSQDGTGGLEAFF. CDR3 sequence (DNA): TGCGCCAGCAGCCAAGATGGGACAGGGGGCCTTGAAGCTTTCTTT.

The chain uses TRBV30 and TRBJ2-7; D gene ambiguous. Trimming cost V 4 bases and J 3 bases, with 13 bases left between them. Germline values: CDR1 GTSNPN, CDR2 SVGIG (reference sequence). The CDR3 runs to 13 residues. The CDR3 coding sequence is TGTGCCTGGAACGACGGGCGGAACTACGAGCAGTACTTC. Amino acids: CAWNDGRNYEQYF.

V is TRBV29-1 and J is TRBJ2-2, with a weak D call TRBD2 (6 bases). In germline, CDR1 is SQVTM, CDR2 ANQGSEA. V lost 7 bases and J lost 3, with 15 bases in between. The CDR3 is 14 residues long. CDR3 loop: CSAGDRGYTGELFF. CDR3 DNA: TGCAGCGCCGGCGATCGGGGGTACACCGGGGAGCTGTTTTTT.

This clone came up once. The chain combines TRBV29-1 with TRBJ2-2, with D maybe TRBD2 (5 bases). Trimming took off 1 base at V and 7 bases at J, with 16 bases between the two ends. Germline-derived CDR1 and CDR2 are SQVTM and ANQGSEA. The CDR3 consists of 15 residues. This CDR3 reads CSVEVFAHRGGELFF. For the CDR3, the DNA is TGCAGCGTTGAAGTTTTCGCCCACCGGGGCGGGGAGCTGTTTTTT.

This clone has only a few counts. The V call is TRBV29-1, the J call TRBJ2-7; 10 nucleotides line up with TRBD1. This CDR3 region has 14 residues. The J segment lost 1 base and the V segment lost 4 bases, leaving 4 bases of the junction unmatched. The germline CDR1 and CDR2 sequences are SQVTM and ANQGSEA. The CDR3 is CSVGGTGDSYEQYF. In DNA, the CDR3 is TGCAGCGTTGGAGGGACAGGGGATTCCTACGAGCAGTACTTC.

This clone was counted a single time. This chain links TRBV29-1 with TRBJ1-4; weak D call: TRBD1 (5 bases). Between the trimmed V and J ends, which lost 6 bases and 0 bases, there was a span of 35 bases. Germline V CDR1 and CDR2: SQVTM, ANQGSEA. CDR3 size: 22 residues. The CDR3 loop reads CSVAGLMEFRGEATSTNEKLFF. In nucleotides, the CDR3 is TGCAGCGTGGCGGGACTTATGGAATTTAGAGGAGAGGCCACCTCAACTAATGAAAAACTGTTTTTT.